This T cell receptor (beta chain) was captured in a study of blood T cell repertoires in COVID-19. Overall study context: The origin of the acute and convalescent COVID-19 samples was the United States, Italy and Spain. From T cells, B-cell-depleted T cells, or PBMCs came the material, which was cDNA or gDNA.

Per the original data handling: The assay estimated nucleated cells by amplifying reference gene primers. Profiled with immunoSEQ multiplex PCR; TCRdb holds only in-frame clones, not every one. V and J calls and clone size are those listed in that table; D and trimming were worked out from the DNA. The sample yields tens of thousands of clones, 70% to 90% seen once. CDR1 LGHDT and CDR2 YNNKEL come from the germline V gene (reference sequence). The CDR3 length is 15 residues. With V trimmed by 5 bases and J by 6 bases, 10 bases remained unmatched. J is TRBJ1-5 and V is TRBV3-1 (or the pseudogene TRBV3-2), with 7 bases lining up with TRBD1. The sample comprised peripheral blood. This sequence originates from a man in his sixties with acute or convalescent COVID-19. CDR3 region: CASSYRQGEAQPQHF. The CDR3 DNA sequence: TGTGCCAGCAGCTACAGACAGGGTGAGGCTCAGCCCCAGCATTTT.